The rows below give T cell receptor beta chains drawn from one sample of a study of STAT5B mutations in CD4+ large granular lymphocyte leukemia. Produced via immunoSEQ multiplex PCR; TCRdb's table is partial and in-frame only. The sample records fewer than 50,000 clones, 80% to 85% being singletons. Sequenced material: CD4+ T cells from blood buffy coats. All receptors derive from a human donor in good health. CDR3s include the opening cysteine and the closing phenylalanine or tryptophan. A D gene is named only where the DNA matches it firmly. The size field is filled for only some rows; it gives once, few, many or a size class.

abundance,j_gene,len,v_gene,d_gene,CDR3nt,CDR3aa
-,TRBJ2-3,18,TRBV15,TRBD2,TGTGCCACCAGCAGAGATTTGGGGCGGGGGGGCCTTTCGGATACGCAGTATTTT,CATSRDLGRGGLSDTQYF
once,TRBJ1-1,14,TRBV10-3,-,TGTGCCAGCCGCTCCAGTACGGAGGACACTGAAGCTTTCTTT,CASRSSTEDTEAFF
-,TRBJ2-6,20,TRBV18,-,TGTGCCAGCTCACCACGGGTTGCCACAGGGCCCCTCACTGGGGCCAACGTCCTGACTTTC,CASSPRVATGPLTGANVLTF
once,TRBJ2-2,18,TRBV28,TRBD2,TGTGCCAGCTTTGGTTTTTGGAGCGGGGGGCTGAACACCGGGGAGCTGTTTTTT,CASFGFWSGGLNTGELFF
-,TRBJ2-2,11,TRBV27,-,TGTGCCAGCAGAAGAAGGGGGGAGCTGTTTTTT,CASRRRGELFF
-,TRBJ1-4,15,TRBV5-1,TRBD1,TGCGCCAGCAAGGACAGGGGTGGAACTAATGAAAAACTGTTTTTT,CASKDRGGTNEKLFF
-,TRBJ2-3,18,TRBV6-1,-,TGTGCCAGCAGTGAAGATTGGCCGGGGGCGGGAAGCACAGATACGCAGTATTTT,CASSEDWPGAGSTDTQYF
-,TRBJ1-1,13,TRBV11-2,-,TGTGCCAGCAGCTTAAGACAGCTCACTGAAGCTTTCTTT,CASSLRQLTEAFF
-,TRBJ2-1,11,TRBV30,-,TGTGCCTGGGGGAGTCGCAGTGAGCAGTTCTTC,CAWGSRSEQFF
-,TRBJ1-3,15,TRBV18,TRBD1,TGTGCCAGCTCACCCGGGACAGGGTATGGAAACACCATATATTTT,CASSPGTGYGNTIYF
-,TRBJ2-5,16,TRBV19,TRBD1,TGTGCCAGTAGTCCCGCCAGACAGGGGGGGACCGGGGCCCAGTACTTC,CASSPARQGGTGAQYF
-,TRBJ2-2,15,TRBV7-2,-,TGTGCCAGCTGGGGGTCCAGGGTGTCAACCGGGGAGCTGTTTTTT,CASWGSRVSTGELFF
-,TRBJ2-3,13,TRBV14,TRBD2,TGTGCCAGCAGCCCCAGGACTCGGGGGGAGCAGTATTTT,CASSPRTRGEQYF
-,TRBJ2-2,16,TRBV2,-,TGTGCCAGCAAGGGCGGGGTTTCCCTTAACACCGGGGAGCTGTTTTTT,CASKGGVSLNTGELFF
-,TRBJ2-1,15,TRBV10-3,TRBD1,TGTGCCATCAGTGAGCGGACAGGGGGCTACAATGAGCAGTTCTTC,CAISERTGGYNEQFF
-,TRBJ2-5,17,TRBV5-1,TRBD2,TGCGCCAGCAGCTCCACCACTAGCGGGAGTGGTCAAGAGACCCAGTACTTC,CASSSTTSGSGQETQYF
-,TRBJ2-5,16,TRBV7-9,TRBD2,TGTGCCAGCAGGGCCCGGACTAGCGGGTTTCAAGAGACCCAGTACTTC,CASRARTSGFQETQYF
-,TRBJ1-2,16,TRBV27,-,TGTGCCAGCAGTTTATCAGGGCGGGGGGGGATCTATGGCTACACCTTC,CASSLSGRGGIYGYTF
-,TRBJ2-7,11,TRBV30,-,TGTGCCTGGAGTTCGGGCTACGAGCAGTACTTC,CAWSSGYEQYF
-,TRBJ2-6,14,TRBV5-1,-,TGCGCCAGCAGCCCCTTCTCTGGGGCCAACGTCCTGACTTTC,CASSPFSGANVLTF
-,TRBJ2-2,16,TRBV5-6,TRBD1,TGTGCCAGCAGCTTGGGGGCAGGGGGCCACACCGGGGAGCTGTTTTTT,CASSLGAGGHTGELFF
-,TRBJ2-7,14,TRBV21-1,-,TGTGCCAGCAGCAAAGATGGACAGTCCTACGAGCAGTACTTC,CASSKDGQSYEQYF
-,TRBJ2-3,11,TRBV10-3,TRBD2,TGTGCCATGACTAGCGGAGATACGCAGTATTTT,CAMTSGDTQYF
-,TRBJ2-3,14,TRBV5-1,-,TGCGCCAGCAGCCCACAGACATCCACAGATACGCAGTATTTT,CASSPQTSTDTQYF
-,TRBJ2-7,15,TRBV5-1,-,TGCGCCAGCACCTTCGATCGGGGCGGAGGGTACGAGCAGTACTTC,CASTFDRGGGYEQYF
-,TRBJ1-1,14,TRBV29-1,-,TGCAGCGTGTATAACAGGCTAGGGAACACTGAAGCTTTCTTT,CSVYNRLGNTEAFF
-,TRBJ1-2,13,TRBV7-9,-,TGTGCCAGCAGCCCTATAGAGTTACAGGGCTACACCTTC,CASSPIELQGYTF
once,TRBJ2-3,10,TRBV25-1,-,TGTGCCAGCAGGGAGGATACGCAGTATTTT,CASREDTQYF
-,TRBJ2-7,14,TRBV2,-,TGTGCCAGCAGCCGTCCGGGGGGCTTCTACGAGCAGTACTTC,CASSRPGGFYEQYF
-,TRBJ2-1,15,TRBV2,TRBD2,TGTGCCAGCAGTAGATCTAGCGGGGGGGCCAGTGAGCAGTTCTTC,CASSRSSGGASEQFF
-,TRBJ2-5,13,TRBV28,-,TGTGCCAGCTACCACAGGGATGGAGAGACCCAGTACTTC,CASYHRDGETQYF
-,TRBJ2-2,12,TRBV6-5,-,TGTGCCAGCAGCCTTGGGGTCGGGGAGCTGTTTTTT,CASSLGVGELFF
-,TRBJ1-2,16,TRBV7-2,-,TGTGCCAGCAACAAAGGAGGGAGGGCCTCTAACTATGGCTACACCTTC,CASNKGGRASNYGYTF
-,TRBJ2-5,12,TRBV5-1,-,TGCGCCAGCAGCTTGGATCAAGAGACCCAGTACTTC,CASSLDQETQYF
-,TRBJ1-3,18,TRBV11-3,TRBD1,TGTGCCAGCAGCTTAGATTCCGGACAGGGGAACTCTGGAAACACCATATATTTT,CASSLDSGQGNSGNTIYF
-,TRBJ2-7,14,TRBV6-6,-,TGTGCCAGCAGTTACTCGGAGGAATCCTACGAGCAGTACTTC,CASSYSEESYEQYF
-,TRBJ2-2,14,TRBV11-1,TRBD1,TGTGCCAGCAGCTTCAACAGGGGGGCCGGGGAGCTGTTTTTT,CASSFNRGAGELFF
few,TRBJ2-7,13,TRBV21-1,-,TGTGCCAGCAGCAAAGTGGGCTCCTACGAGCAGTACTTC,CASSKVGSYEQYF
-,TRBJ1-6,14,TRBV29-1,-,TGCAGCGTTGATCTGGGACGGGGTAATTCACCCCTCCACTTT,CSVDLGRGNSPLHF
-,TRBJ1-4,16,TRBV19,-,TGTGCCAGTAGTGCAGGACAGTTAGTCACTAATGAAAAACTGTTTTTT,CASSAGQLVTNEKLFF
-,TRBJ1-4,16,TRBV6-5,TRBD1,TGTGCCAGCAGTTACTCGCCGGGACAGGGGGCTGAAAAACTGTTTTTT,CASSYSPGQGAEKLFF
-,TRBJ2-1,14,TRBV11-2,-,TGTGCCAGCGGTCCCAGCTACTCCTACAATGAGCAGTTCTTC,CASGPSYSYNEQFF